This T cell receptor (beta chain) was obtained from a study of blood T cell repertoires in COVID-19. Across the whole study: In each case, the material was cDNA or gDNA derived from T cells, B-cell-depleted T cells, or PBMCs.

The germline CDR1 and CDR2 sequences are SGHTA and FQGNSA. The CDR3 extends over 19 amino acids. J gave up 4 bases and V 1 base, and 13 bases lay outside the gene matches. This table comes from immunoSEQ multiplex PCR, and its TCRdb copy is limited to in-frame clones, with some not included. The sample includes approximately 200,000 clones, less than 85% of them seen just once. Categorization into cohorts depended on clinical history that participants reported. In Cohort 3, a recovered donor had either two negative PCRs, clearance, or symptom resolution. The sequence derives from a woman aged 25 to 39 who had recovered from COVID-19. The rearrangement links TRBV7-2 to TRBJ2-5; 12 nucleotides match TRBD2. The specimen sequenced was PBMCs or T cells enriched from blood (not recorded which). CDR3 in DNA: TGTGCCAGCAGCTTAGAAGTTCTAGCGGGGGGGCCGAGGAGAGAGACCCAGTACTTC. Protein sequence: CASSLEVLAGGPRRETQYF.